Below are 9 T cell receptor beta chains sequenced from a single sample in a study of neurological immune-mediated disorders. The time point was: longitudinal time-point 3. TCRdb used MiXCR to reprocess the 5' RACE reads, holding one entry per CDR3 protein. The sample yields more than 40,000 distinct CDR3 sequences, roughly 13% seen once. The specimen sequenced was PBMCs. The receptors here all came from a male donor with HTLV-1-associated myelopathy (HAM/TSP).

With regard to this clonotype: A junction end diverges from the germline sequence, so it may reflect a read error. The chain recombines TRBV20-1 with TRBJ2-3; D not resolved. The CDR3 consists of 14 residues. CDR1 and CDR2 (germline): DFQATT, SNEGSKA (reference sequence). The CDR3 loop is CSDRAVAPTHTQYF. The DNA for the CDR3 is TGCAGTGATAGAGCCGTTGCCCCCACACATACGCAGTATTTT.

In its sample, this clonotype was seen many times. The chain has TRBV27 and TRBJ1-5; D call uncertain. V dropped 6 bases and J dropped 3 bases, with 9 bases sitting between them. Germline CDR1 MNHEY, CDR2 SMNVEV (reference sequence). This CDR3 comprises 13 residues. The CDR3 spells CASRTGDNQPQHF. DNA of the CDR3: TGTGCCAGCAGAACGGGAGACAATCAGCCCCAGCATTTT.

There are many counts of this clonotype. This chain connects TRBV6-5 to TRBJ1-1, with D possibly being TRBD1 (5 bases). Germline loops: CDR1 MNHEY, CDR2 SVGAGI. The CDR3 extends over 15 amino acids. V was cut by 0 bases and J by 0 bases, with 8 bases left in between. The CDR3, as DNA: TGTGCCAGCAGTTACTCCAGGGTAATGAACACTGAAGCTTTCTTT. Encoded protein: CASSYSRVMNTEAFF.

This clonotype has ten or more counts. The gene calls are TRBV5-1 and TRBJ1-4; D uncertain. This CDR3 region has 16 residues. CDR1 and CDR2 (germline): SGHRS, YFSETQ. V lost 0 bases and J 0 bases, leaving 9 bases between the germline ends. CDR3: CASSLATRSTNEKLFF. CDR3 DNA: TGCGCCAGCAGCTTGGCCACACGCTCAACTAATGAAAAACTGTTTTTT.

The sample holds many counts of this clonotype. This chain connects TRBV5-5 to TRBJ1-2; TRBD1 is a possible D gene (6 bases). This CDR3 spans 14 amino acids. The V end lost 2 bases, the J end lost 3 bases, and 11 bases lay between the germline ends. Per germline, CDR1 SGHKS and CDR2 YYEKEE (reference sequence). The DNA for the CDR3 is TGTGCCAGCAGCTTCACAGGGCTGGACTATGGCTACACCTTC. It specifies CASSFTGLDYGYTF.

This clonotype was seen more than once but under ten times. The chain uses TRBV5-1 and TRBJ1-2; 10 bases are a match to TRBD1. The V gene end was trimmed by 4 bases and the J gene end by 3 bases; junction bases not matched to a gene: 3. This CDR3 has 14 amino acids. Per the germline V gene, CDR1 is SGHRS and CDR2 is YFSETQ. The CDR3 sequence is CASSAGQGHYGYTF. In DNA, the CDR3 is TGCGCCAGCAGCGCGGGACAGGGGCACTATGGCTACACCTTC. Looking up the rest from reference TRBV5-1 and TRBJ1-2 gives the full variable domain: KAGVTQTPRYLIKTRGQQVTLSCSPISGHRSVSWYQQTPGQGLQFLFEYFSETQRNKGNFPGRFSGRQFSNSRSEMNVSTLELGDSALYLCASSAGQGHYGYTFGSGTRLTVV.

Only a few counts were recorded for this clonotype. The rearrangement links TRBV5-1 to TRBJ2-6, with D possibly being TRBD1 (5 bases). Per the germline V gene, CDR1 is SGHRS and CDR2 is YFSETQ. The CDR3 length is 16 residues. The ends were cut back, 7 bases at V and 0 bases at J, with 14 bases in the middle. In DNA form, the CDR3 reads TGCGCCAGCGCAGACAGCCCCTCCTCTGGGGCCAACGTCCTGACTTTC. Its protein product is CASADSPSSGANVLTF.

This clonotype was observed many times. The chain uses TRBV10-1 and TRBJ2-1; 8 bases are shared with TRBD1. Germline trimming cut 7 bases from V and 8 bases from J; bases unmatched to any gene: 13. CDR1 and CDR2 from the germline V gene are WNHNN and SYGVQD (reference sequence). This CDR3 has 15 residues. The CDR3: CASKARGQVMDEQFF. The CDR3 bases are TGCGCCAGCAAGGCAAGGGGACAGGTAATGGATGAGCAGTTCTTC.

There are many counts of this clonotype. The chain recombines TRBV7-2 with TRBJ2-2; TRBD2 might be the D (6 bases). This CDR3 contains 14 residues. Germline V CDR1 and CDR2: SGHTA, FQGNSA. V lost 1 base and J 6 bases, leaving 9 bases between the germline ends. The CDR3, as DNA: TGTGCCAGCAGCTTAGTTCTAGCGTCCGGGGAGCTGTTTTTT. Translating it yields CASSLVLASGELFF.